Following are 11 T cell receptor beta chains from one sample sequenced in a study of cytomegalovirus exposure and HLA in healthy donors. Both 60 Vbeta primers and 13 Jbeta primers went into the PCR. The table came from immunoSEQ multiplex PCR; TCRdb's copy has only in-frame clones and leaves some out. The data show about 210,000 clones, more than 75% seen once. The sample consisted of PBMCs. The source of these receptors is a woman aged 25 to 39 in good health and CMV-seropositive.

In this sample, this clone turned up once. This chain links TRBV30 with TRBJ2-1, with D perhaps matching TRBD2 (7 bases). Between the trimmed V and J ends, which lost 4 bases and 7 bases, there was a span of 11 bases. The CDR3 sequence is 12 residues long. Germline-derived CDR1 and CDR2 are GTSNPN and SVGIG (reference sequence). The CDR3 sequence is CAWKGGRNEQFF. CDR3 coding DNA: TGTGCCTGGAAGGGGGGGCGTAATGAGCAGTTCTTC.

The chain recombines TRBV7-2 with TRBJ2-4; 9 bases agree with TRBD1. CDR1 and CDR2 from the germline V gene are SGHTA and FQGNSA. The length of the CDR3 is 16 residues. J gave up 0 bases and V 5 bases, and 5 bases lay outside the gene matches. In DNA form, the CDR3 reads TGTGCCAGCAGCCCGGGACAGGGTTTAGCCAAAAACATTCAGTACTTC. It translates to CASSPGQGLAKNIQYF.

This clone was found a few times. This chain's CDR3 is CASSLDAGYVGTIYF. DNA of the CDR3: TGTGCCAGCAGCTTAGACGCAGGATACGTGGGCACCATATATTTT. The chain links TRBV7-8 to TRBJ1-3; D not resolved. The germline gives CDR1 SGHVS, CDR2 FQNEAQ. Trimming stripped 1 base from V and 9 bases from J, with 16 bases between. The CDR3 consists of 15 residues.

This clone was observed once. CDR3 nucleotides: TGTGCCTGGGTTACCGCCGGGACTCTAGGCCTAGATACGCAGTATTTT. It translates to CAWVTAGTLGLDTQYF. The chain is built from TRBV30 and TRBJ2-3, with TRBD2 as a possible D gene (6 bases). Trimming removed 5 bases from V and 5 bases from J, with 23 bases in between. The CDR3 has 16 residues. Germline values: CDR1 GTSNPN, CDR2 SVGIG (reference sequence).

Concerning this clone: The junction and the germline gene differ at one end; a read error may be behind it. The V call is TRBV28, the J call TRBJ2-6; TRBD1 aligns across 9 bases. The CDR3 contains 17 residues. Looked up from germline, CDR1 is MDHEN and CDR2 is SYDVKM. The CDR3 region is CASIPGQGYSGASVLTF. CDR3 coding DNA: TGTGCCAGTATTCCGGGACAGGGATACTCTGGGGCCAGCGTCCTGACTTTC. Supplemented by reference TRBV28 and TRBJ2-6, the full variable domain reads DVKVTQSSRYLVKRTGEKVFLECVQDMDHENMFWYRQDPGLGLRLIYFSYDVKMKEKGDIPEGYSVSREKKERFSLILESASTNQTSMYLCASIPGQGYSGASVLTFGAGSRLTVL.

The rearrangement joins TRBV18 to TRBJ1-4; a weak D match, TRBD1 (6 bases). Germline CDR1 KGHSH, CDR2 LQKENI. V was pared by 3 bases and J by 8 bases, with 13 bases between. The CDR3 extends over 14 amino acids. The DNA for the CDR3 is TGTGCCAGCTCACCTGCAGGGGCTTACGAAAAACTGTTTTTT. Amino acids: CASSPAGAYEKLFF.

The chain carries TRBV19 and TRBJ2-2, with D perhaps matching TRBD2 (6 bases). V dropped 5 bases and J dropped 0 bases, with 13 bases sitting between them. Germline-derived CDR1 and CDR2 are LNHDA and SQIVND (reference sequence). The CDR3 loop spans 16 amino acids. CDR3 sequence: CASSHGGRPNTGELFF. In DNA form, the CDR3 reads TGTGCCAGTAGTCATGGGGGGAGACCGAACACCGGGGAGCTGTTTTTT.

V is TRBV7-8 and J is TRBJ2-5; 9 bases match TRBD2. The closer fit of TRBJ2-7 to the DNA end suggests the J call may be wrong. Germline-derived CDR1 and CDR2 are SGHVS and FQNEAQ. This CDR3 is 13 amino acids long. In DNA, the CDR3 is TGTGCCAGCAGACAAGCGGGGGGCTACGAGCAGTACTTC. This gives the protein CASRQAGGYEQYF.

This clone was seen only a few times. The chain combines TRBV5-6 with TRBJ1-6; D gene unclear. V was clipped by 4 bases and J by 7 bases, with 18 bases between them. Germline assignment: CDR1 SGHDT and CDR2 YYEEEE. CDR3 size: 16 residues. The CDR3 DNA follows: TGTGCCAGCAGCCCCGTCTCGGCGGAGCGGAATTCACCCCTCCACTTT. Its protein product is CASSPVSAERNSPLHF.

This chain uses TRBV10-3 with TRBJ2-2, with 10 bases matching TRBD2. The germline CDR1 and CDR2 sequences are ENHRY and SYGVKD. CDR3 length equals 14 residues. The junction had 7 bases not matched to a gene; V was cut back by 10 bases and J by 5 bases. CDR3 residues: CATGLARGTGELFF. The DNA of the CDR3 is TGTGCCACGGGACTAGCGAGAGGTACCGGGGAGCTGTTTTTT.

V and J are TRBV11-2 and TRBJ2-1; possibly TRBD1 for D (5 bases). Germline V gene data show CDR1 as SGHAT and CDR2 as FQNNGV. The CDR3 contains 13 residues. The V and J ends lost 8 bases and 9 bases respectively, with 17 bases between them. The CDR3 region is CASQGAFGGEQFF. The DNA for the CDR3 is TGTGCCAGCCAGGGCGCTTTTGGCGGTGAGCAGTTCTTC.